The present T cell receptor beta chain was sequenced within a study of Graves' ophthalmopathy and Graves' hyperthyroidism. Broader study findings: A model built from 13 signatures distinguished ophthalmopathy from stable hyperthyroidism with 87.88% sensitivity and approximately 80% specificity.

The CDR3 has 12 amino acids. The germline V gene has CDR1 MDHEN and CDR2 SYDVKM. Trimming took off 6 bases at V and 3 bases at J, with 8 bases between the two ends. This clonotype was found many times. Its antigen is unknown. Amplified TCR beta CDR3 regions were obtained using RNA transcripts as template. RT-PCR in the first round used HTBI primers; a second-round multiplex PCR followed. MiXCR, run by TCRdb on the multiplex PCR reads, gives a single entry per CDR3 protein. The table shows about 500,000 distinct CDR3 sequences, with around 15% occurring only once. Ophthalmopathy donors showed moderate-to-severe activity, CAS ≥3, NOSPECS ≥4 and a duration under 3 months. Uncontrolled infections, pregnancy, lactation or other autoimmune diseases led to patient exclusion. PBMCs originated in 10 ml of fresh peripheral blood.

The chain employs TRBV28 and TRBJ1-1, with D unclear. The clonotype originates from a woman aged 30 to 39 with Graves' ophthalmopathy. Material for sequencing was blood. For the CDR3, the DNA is TGTGCCAGCAGACCGATACACACTGAAGCTTTCTTT. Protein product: CASRPIHTEAFF.